These T cell receptor beta chains were read from a single sample in a study of OX40 agonist ivuxolimab in advanced cancers. Produced via immunoSEQ multiplex PCR; TCRdb's table is partial and in-frame only. The data contain 75,000 to 90,000 clones, under 95% of them singletons. The sample here was CD4+ or CD8+ T cells sorted from blood, taken in a trial of the OX40 agonist ivuxolimab. These receptor sequences come from an adult with an advanced solid tumor such as melanoma, head and neck, liver or kidney cancer. The CDR3 runs from the conserved cysteine through the conserved F or W. Each record gives: D gene, clone size, V gene, J gene, CDR3 DNA, CDR3 protein. A D gene is named only where the DNA matches it firmly. Clone size is stated in some rows and not others, as once, few, many or a class when expanded.

TRBD2	-	TRBV6-6	TRBJ2-3	TGTGCCAGCAGTTCGCGACGGGGGGGAGAGGATACGCAGTATTTT	CASSSRRGGEDTQYF
-	-	TRBV27	TRBJ2-1	TGTGCCAGCAGTTTAATACAATACAATGAGCAGTTCTTC	CASSLIQYNEQFF
-	-	TRBV13	TRBJ2-1	TGTGCCAGCAGCCCTGCCTCCTACAATGAGCAGTTCTTC	CASSPASYNEQFF
TRBD1	-	TRBV15	TRBJ2-2	TGTGCCACCAGCAGAGTCGGGACAGCGCAAGGACCGAACACCGGGGAGCTGTTTTTT	CATSRVGTAQGPNTGELFF
-	-	TRBV30	TRBJ1-3	TGTGCCTGGCACCCCTTGGGGCGGCCGCGTAACACCATATATTTT	CAWHPLGRPRNTIYF
-	-	TRBV6-5	TRBJ1-4	TGTGCCAGCAGCCAACCTTTTAAAAAAGATGAAAAACTGTTTTTT	CASSQPFKKDEKLFF
TRBD1	-	TRBV4-1	TRBJ1-5	TGCGCCAGCAGAGGGACAGGGTCCAATCAGCCCCAGCATTTT	CASRGTGSNQPQHF
-	-	TRBV28	TRBJ1-1	TGTGCCAGCAGTTTAATCAGGAGCACTGAAGCTTTCTTT	CASSLIRSTEAFF
TRBD1	-	TRBV11-2	TRBJ2-3	TGTGCCAGCAGCCGCGGACAGGGAAGCACAGATACGCAGTATTTT	CASSRGQGSTDTQYF
TRBD2	-	TRBV27	TRBJ2-1	TGTGCCAGCAGTCCATCGGGACTATCGTCCCTGTTCTTC	CASSPSGLSSLFF
-	-	TRBV19	TRBJ1-5	TGTGCCAGTAGTATTGCCTCCAACAATCAGCCCCAGCATTTT	CASSIASNNQPQHF
TRBD1	-	TRBV30	TRBJ1-6	TGTGCCTGGAGGATACAGGGGGACTCCTATAATTCACCCCTCCACTTT	CAWRIQGDSYNSPLHF
-	-	TRBV30	TRBJ2-7	TGTGCCTGGAGTGTGGGAGGCGAGCAGTACTTC	CAWSVGGEQYF
-	-	TRBV6-5	TRBJ2-7	TGTGCCAGCAGGCCCCGGGACACCGTTTGGTACTTC	CASRPRDTVWYF
TRBD2	-	TRBV28	TRBJ2-1	TGTGCCAGCAGTCCGCCCGATCGAATAAGCGGGGGGGCCAATGAGCAGTTCTTC	CASSPPDRISGGANEQFF
-	-	TRBV28	TRBJ1-5	TGTGCCAGCAGTTTATACGGGGGTCAGCCCCAGCATTTT	CASSLYGGQPQHF
-	-	TRBV15	TRBJ2-3	TGTGCCACCAGCAGAGGGACAGCGGAGGCAGATACGCAGTATTTT	CATSRGTAEADTQYF
TRBD1	-	TRBV4-1	TRBJ1-2	TGCGCCAGCAGCCAAGATCTAGTAGGGACAGGGAAGGGCTACACCTTC	CASSQDLVGTGKGYTF
-	-	TRBV30	TRBJ2-3	TGTGCCTGGACCCCGGGGGTACTTAGCACAGATACGCAGTATTTT	CAWTPGVLSTDTQYF
-	-	TRBV9	TRBJ2-1	TGTGCCAGCAGCGTAGCTCTCGGGGCCTACAATGAGCAGTTCTTC	CASSVALGAYNEQFF
TRBD1	-	TRBV28	TRBJ1-1	TGTGCCAGCAGTTTGGTAGGGGGCAACACTGAAGCTTTCTTT	CASSLVGGNTEAFF
TRBD1	few	TRBV13	TRBJ1-2	TGTGCCAGCACCTGGACAGGCGCCTATGGCTACACCTTC	CASTWTGAYGYTF
-	-	TRBV28	TRBJ1-5	TGTGCCAGCAGTTTTTCCCCCGTGCAGCCCCAGCATTTT	CASSFSPVQPQHF
TRBD1	-	TRBV4-2	TRBJ1-2	TGTGCCAGCAGCCAAGTAGGCCTCTGGACAGGGGTTGGCGGCTACACCTTC	CASSQVGLWTGVGGYTF
TRBD2	-	TRBV7-2	TRBJ2-1	TGTGCCAGCAGCCCTCGATGGCTGCTAGCGGAGAACATCTACAATGAGCAGTTCTTC	CASSPRWLLAENIYNEQFF
TRBD2	few	TRBV7-2	TRBJ2-1	TGTGCCAGCAGCTTTCTAGCGGTCTCCTACAATGAGCAGTTCTTC	CASSFLAVSYNEQFF
TRBD1	-	TRBV6-5	TRBJ1-5	TGTGCCAGCAGCACAGGGACAGGGAGTCAGCCCCAGCATTTT	CASSTGTGSQPQHF
-	-	TRBV15	TRBJ1-2	TGTGCCACCAGCAGAGAGACGGGCCCCTCCTATGGCTACACCTTC	CATSRETGPSYGYTF